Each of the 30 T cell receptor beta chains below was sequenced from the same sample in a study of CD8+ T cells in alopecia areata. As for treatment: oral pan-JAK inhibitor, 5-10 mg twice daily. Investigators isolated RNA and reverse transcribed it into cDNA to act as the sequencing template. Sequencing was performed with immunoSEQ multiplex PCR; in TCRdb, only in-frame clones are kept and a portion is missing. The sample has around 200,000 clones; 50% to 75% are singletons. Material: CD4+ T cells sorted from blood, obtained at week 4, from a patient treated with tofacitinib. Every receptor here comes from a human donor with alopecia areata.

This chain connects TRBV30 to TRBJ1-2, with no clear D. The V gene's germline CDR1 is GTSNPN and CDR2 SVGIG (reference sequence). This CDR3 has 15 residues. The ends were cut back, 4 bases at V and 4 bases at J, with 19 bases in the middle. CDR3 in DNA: TGTGCCTGGACCCCCCGGGCTTCCAAGGCCTATGGCTACACCTTC. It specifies CAWTPRASKAYGYTF.

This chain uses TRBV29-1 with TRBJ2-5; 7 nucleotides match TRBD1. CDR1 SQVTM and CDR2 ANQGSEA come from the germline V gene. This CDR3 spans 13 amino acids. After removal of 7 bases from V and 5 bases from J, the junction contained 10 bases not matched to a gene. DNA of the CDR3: TGCAGCGCTGGACAGGCTAGAGGGGAGACCCAGTACTTC. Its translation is CSAGQARGETQYF.

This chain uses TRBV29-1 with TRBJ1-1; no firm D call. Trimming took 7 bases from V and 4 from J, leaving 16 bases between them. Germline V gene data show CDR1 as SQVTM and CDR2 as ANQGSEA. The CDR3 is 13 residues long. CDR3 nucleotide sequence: TGCAGCGGCAGGTCAGACGCGGGCACTGAAGCTTTCTTT. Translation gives CSGRSDAGTEAFF.

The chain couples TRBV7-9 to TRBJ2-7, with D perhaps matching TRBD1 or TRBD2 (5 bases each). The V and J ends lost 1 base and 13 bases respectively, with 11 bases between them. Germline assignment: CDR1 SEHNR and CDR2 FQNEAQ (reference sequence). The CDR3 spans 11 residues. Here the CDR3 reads CASSLVGELYF. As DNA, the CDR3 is TGTGCCAGCAGCTTAGTAGGGGAGCTTTACTTC.

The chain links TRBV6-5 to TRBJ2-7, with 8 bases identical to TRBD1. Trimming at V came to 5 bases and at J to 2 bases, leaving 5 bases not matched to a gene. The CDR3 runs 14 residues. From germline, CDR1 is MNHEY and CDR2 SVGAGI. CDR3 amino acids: CASSPTGAAYEQYF. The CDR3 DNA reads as TGTGCCAGCAGTCCGACAGGGGCCGCCTACGAGCAGTACTTC.

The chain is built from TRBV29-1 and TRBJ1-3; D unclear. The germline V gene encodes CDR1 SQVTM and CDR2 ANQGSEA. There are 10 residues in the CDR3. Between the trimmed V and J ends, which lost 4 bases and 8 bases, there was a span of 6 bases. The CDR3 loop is CSVGEDTIYF. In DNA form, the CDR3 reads TGCAGCGTTGGTGAAGACACCATATATTTT.

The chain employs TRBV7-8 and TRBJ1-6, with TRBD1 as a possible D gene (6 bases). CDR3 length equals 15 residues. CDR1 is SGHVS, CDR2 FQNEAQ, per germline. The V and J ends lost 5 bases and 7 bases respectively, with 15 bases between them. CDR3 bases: TGTGCCAGCAGCCTACAGGGCCTGGTGAATTCACCCCTCCACTTT. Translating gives CASSLQGLVNSPLHF.

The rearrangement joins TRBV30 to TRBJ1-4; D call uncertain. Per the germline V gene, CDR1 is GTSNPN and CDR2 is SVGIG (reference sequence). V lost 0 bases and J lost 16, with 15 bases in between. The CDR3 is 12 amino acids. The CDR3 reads CAWSVLSMGQFF. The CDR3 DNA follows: TGTGCCTGGAGTGTACTGAGTATGGGCCAGTTTTTT. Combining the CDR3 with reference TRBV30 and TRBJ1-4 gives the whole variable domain SQTIHQWPATLVQPVGSPLSLECTVEGTSNPNLYWYRQAAGRGLQLLFYSVGIGQISSEVPQNLSASRPQDRQFILSSKKLLLSDSGFYLCAWSVLSMGQFFGSGTQLSVL.

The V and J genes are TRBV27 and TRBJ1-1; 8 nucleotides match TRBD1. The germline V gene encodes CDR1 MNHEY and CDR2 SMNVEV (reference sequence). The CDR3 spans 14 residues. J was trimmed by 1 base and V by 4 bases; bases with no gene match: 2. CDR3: CASSWTGTNTEAFF. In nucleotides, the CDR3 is TGTGCCAGCAGTTGGACAGGGACGAACACTGAAGCTTTCTTT.

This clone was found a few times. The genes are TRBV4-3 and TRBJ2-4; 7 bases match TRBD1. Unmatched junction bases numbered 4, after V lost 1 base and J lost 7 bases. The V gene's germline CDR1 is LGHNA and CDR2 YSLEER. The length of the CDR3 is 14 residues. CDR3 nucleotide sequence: TGCGCCAGCAGCCAAGGGCCCAGGGGGAACATTCAGTACTTC. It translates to CASSQGPRGNIQYF.

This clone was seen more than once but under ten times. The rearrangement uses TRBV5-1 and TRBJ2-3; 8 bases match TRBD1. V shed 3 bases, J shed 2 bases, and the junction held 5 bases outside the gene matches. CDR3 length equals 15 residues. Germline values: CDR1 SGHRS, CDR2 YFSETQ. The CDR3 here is CASSSGTGTTDTQYF. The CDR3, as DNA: TGCGCCAGCAGCTCCGGGACAGGCACCACAGATACGCAGTATTTT. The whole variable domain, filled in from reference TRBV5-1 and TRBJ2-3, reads KAGVTQTPRYLIKTRGQQVTLSCSPISGHRSVSWYQQTPGQGLQFLFEYFSETQRNKGNFPGRFSGRQFSNSRSEMNVSTLELGDSALYLCASSSGTGTTDTQYFGPGTRLTVL.

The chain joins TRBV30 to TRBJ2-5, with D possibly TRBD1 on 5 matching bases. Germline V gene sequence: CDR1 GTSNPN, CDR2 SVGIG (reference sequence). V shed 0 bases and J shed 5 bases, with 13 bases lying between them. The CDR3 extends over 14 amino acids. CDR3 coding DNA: TGTGCCTGGAGTGTACACAGGCTCGGTGAGACCCAGTACTTC. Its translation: CAWSVHRLGETQYF.

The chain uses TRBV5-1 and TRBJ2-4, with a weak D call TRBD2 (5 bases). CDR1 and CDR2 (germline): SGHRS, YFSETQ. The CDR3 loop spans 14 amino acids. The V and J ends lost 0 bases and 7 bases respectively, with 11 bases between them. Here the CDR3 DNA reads TGCGCCAGCAGCTTGGCGAGTAGCGAGAACATTCAGTACTTC. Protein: CASSLASSENIQYF.

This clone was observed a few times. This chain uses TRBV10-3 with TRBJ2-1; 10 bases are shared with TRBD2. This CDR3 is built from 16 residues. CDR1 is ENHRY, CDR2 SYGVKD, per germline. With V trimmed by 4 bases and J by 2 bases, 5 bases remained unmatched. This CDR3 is CAISGSSGGAYNEQFF. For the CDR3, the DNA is TGTGCCATCAGTGGATCAAGCGGGGGGGCCTACAATGAGCAGTTCTTC.

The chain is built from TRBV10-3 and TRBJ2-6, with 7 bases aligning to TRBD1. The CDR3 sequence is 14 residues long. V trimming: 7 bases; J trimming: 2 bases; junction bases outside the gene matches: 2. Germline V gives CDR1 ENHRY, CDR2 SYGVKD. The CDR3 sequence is CAITTGTGANVLTF. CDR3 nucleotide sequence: TGTGCCATCACGACAGGGACTGGGGCCAACGTCCTGACTTTC.

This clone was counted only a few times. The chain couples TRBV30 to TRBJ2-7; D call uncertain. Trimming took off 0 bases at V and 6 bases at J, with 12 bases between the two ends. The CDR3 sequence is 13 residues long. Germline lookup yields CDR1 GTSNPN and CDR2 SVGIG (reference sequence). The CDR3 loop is CAWSVNGLFEQYF. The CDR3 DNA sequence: TGTGCCTGGAGTGTAAACGGGCTCTTCGAGCAGTACTTC.

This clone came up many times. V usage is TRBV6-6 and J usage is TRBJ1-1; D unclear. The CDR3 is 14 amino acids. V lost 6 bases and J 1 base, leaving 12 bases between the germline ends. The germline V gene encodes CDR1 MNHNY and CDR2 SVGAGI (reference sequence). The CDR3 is CASSHPVQNTEAFF. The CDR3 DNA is TGTGCCAGCAGCCACCCCGTCCAGAACACTGAAGCTTTCTTT.

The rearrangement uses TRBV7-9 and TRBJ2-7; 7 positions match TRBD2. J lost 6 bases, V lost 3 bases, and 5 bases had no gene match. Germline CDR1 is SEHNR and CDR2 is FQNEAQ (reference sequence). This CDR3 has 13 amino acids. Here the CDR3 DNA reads TGTGCCAGCAGCTTGGGGGGGTCCGGCGAGCAGTACTTC. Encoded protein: CASSLGGSGEQYF.

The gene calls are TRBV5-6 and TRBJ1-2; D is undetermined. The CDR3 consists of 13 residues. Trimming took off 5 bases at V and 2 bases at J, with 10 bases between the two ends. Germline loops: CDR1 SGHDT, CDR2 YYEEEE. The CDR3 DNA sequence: TGTGCCAGCAGATCCGACACGAACTATGGCTACACCTTC. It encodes CASRSDTNYGYTF.

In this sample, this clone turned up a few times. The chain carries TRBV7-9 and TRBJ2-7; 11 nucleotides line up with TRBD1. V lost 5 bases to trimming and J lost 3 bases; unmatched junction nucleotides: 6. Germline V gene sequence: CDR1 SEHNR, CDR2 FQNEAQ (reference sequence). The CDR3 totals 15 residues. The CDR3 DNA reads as TGTGCCAGCAGCCCGTCGGACAGGGGGCTCTACGAGCAGTACTTC. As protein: CASSPSDRGLYEQYF.

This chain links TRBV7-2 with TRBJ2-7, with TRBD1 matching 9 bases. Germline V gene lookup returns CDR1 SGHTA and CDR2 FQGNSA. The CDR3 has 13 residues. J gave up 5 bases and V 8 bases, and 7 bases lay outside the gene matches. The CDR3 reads CASGVQGAHEQYF. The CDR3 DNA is TGTGCCAGCGGGGTACAGGGGGCCCACGAGCAGTACTTC.

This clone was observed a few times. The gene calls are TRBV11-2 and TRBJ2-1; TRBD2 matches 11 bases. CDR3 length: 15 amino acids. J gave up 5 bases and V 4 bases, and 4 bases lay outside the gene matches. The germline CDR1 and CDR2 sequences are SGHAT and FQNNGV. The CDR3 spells CASSSRLAGNNEQFF. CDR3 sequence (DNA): TGTGCCAGCAGCTCTCGACTAGCGGGGAACAATGAGCAGTTCTTC.

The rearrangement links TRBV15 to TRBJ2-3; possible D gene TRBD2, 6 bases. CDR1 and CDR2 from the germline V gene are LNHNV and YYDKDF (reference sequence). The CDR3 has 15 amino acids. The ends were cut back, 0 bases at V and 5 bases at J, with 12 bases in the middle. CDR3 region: CATSRDREVGDTQYF. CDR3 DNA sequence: TGTGCCACCAGCAGAGATAGGGAGGTGGGAGATACGCAGTATTTT.

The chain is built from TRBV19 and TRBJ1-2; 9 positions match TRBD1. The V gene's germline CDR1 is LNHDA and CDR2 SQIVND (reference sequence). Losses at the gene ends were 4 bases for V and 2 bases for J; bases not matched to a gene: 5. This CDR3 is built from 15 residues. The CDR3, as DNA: TGTGCCAGTAGTACCACGGGACAGGGAAACTATGGCTACACCTTC. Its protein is CASSTTGQGNYGYTF.

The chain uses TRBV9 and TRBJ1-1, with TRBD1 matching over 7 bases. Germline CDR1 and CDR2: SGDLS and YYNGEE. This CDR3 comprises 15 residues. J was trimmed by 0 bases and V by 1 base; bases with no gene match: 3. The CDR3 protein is CASSVTGDMNTEAFF. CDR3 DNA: TGTGCCAGCAGCGTAACAGGGGACATGAACACTGAAGCTTTCTTT.

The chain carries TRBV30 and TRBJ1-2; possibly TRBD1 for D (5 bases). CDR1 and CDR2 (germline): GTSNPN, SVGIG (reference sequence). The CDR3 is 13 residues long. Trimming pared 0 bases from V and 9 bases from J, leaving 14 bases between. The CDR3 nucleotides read TGTGCCTGGAGTGTGGCGGACGGGGGAAGCTACACCTTC. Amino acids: CAWSVADGGSYTF.

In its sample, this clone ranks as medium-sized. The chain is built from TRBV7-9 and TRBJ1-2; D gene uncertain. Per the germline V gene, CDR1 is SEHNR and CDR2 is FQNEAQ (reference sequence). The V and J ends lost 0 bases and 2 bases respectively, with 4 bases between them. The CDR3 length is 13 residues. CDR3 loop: CASSLAANYGYTF. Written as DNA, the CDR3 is TGTGCCAGCAGCTTAGCAGCAAACTATGGCTACACCTTC.

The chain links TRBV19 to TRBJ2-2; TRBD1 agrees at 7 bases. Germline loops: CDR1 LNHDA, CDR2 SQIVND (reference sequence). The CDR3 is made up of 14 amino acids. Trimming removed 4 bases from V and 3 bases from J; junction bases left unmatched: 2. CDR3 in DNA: TGTGCCAGTAGTAAGGGGGCGTACACCGGGGAGCTGTTTTTT. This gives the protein CASSKGAYTGELFF. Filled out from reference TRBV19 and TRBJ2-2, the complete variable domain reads DGGITQSPKYLFRKEGQNVTLSCEQNLNHDAMYWYRQDPGQGLRLIYYSQIVNDFQKGDIAEGYSVSREKKESFPLTVTSAQKNPTAFYLCASSKGAYTGELFFGEGSRLTVL.

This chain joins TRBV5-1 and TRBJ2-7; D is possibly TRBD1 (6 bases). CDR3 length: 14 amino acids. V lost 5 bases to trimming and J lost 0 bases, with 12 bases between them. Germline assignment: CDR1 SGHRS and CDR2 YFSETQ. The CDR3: CASSLDSSSYEQYF. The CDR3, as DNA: TGCGCCAGCAGTCTGGACAGTAGCTCCTACGAGCAGTACTTC.

CDR3 DNA: TGTGCCTGGAGTGTCGGGGGCAAGAAGGGCTACACCTTC. Translating it yields CAWSVGGKKGYTF. V and J are TRBV30 and TRBJ1-2; TRBD1 is a possible D gene (6 bases). V lost 0 bases and J 8 bases, leaving 13 bases between the germline ends. The CDR3 consists of 13 residues. Germline-derived CDR1 and CDR2 are GTSNPN and SVGIG (reference sequence).